This T cell receptor beta chain was obtained from a study of Ad26.COV2.S vaccination and SARS-CoV-2 variants. This clone was seen many times. Libraries were prepared by immunoSEQ multiplex PCR; TCRdb keeps only in-frame clonotypes and omits some of them. The sample holds about 240,000 clones; 88% are singletons and the top ten take around 10%. The germline V and J ends were trimmed by 2 bases and 3 bases, with 4 bases remaining between them. The CDR3 spans 13 residues. The germline CDR1 and CDR2 sequences are MRHNA and SNTAGT. Stated treatment: roughly 20 received Ad26.COV2.S at low or high dose, single or two shots; several received placebo; per-sample allocation not given. Specimen acquisition occurred on day 63 following the initial vaccine or placebo injection.

The chain links TRBV6-4 to TRBJ2-2; D is uncertain. This clonotype was sampled from a person between 18 and 65 years old who received the Ad26.COV2.S COVID-19 vaccine or a placebo. Sequencing used peripheral blood, obtained in a trial of Ad26.COV2.S vaccine versus placebo. Written as DNA, the CDR3 is TGTGCCAGCAGTGACAGGGACACCGGGGAGCTGTTTTTT. Encoded protein: CASSDRDTGELFF.